A single sample is the source of the 28 T cell receptor beta chains below, sequenced in a study of blood T cell repertoires in COVID-19. TCRdb keeps only in-frame clones here, not all; method: immunoSEQ multiplex PCR. The sample includes about 260,000 clones, about 89% of them seen just once. The specimen was peripheral blood. These receptors all stem from a woman aged 50 to 65 with acute or convalescent COVID-19.

The chain couples TRBV27 to TRBJ2-2; 7 bases align to TRBD2. This CDR3 is built from 14 residues. Germline CDR1 reads MNHEY; CDR2 reads SMNVEV (reference sequence). V lost 8 bases to trimming and J lost 3 bases; unmatched junction nucleotides: 6. This CDR3 reads CASRRGLDTGELFF. The CDR3 nucleotides are TGTGCCAGCCGGCGGGGGTTGGACACCGGGGAGCTGTTTTTT.

In its sample, this clone was seen once. V gene TRBV24-1 combines with J gene TRBJ1-2; 7 bases are shared with TRBD1. CDR3 size: 16 residues. Germline CDR1 and CDR2: KGHDR and SFDVKD. Trimming removed 3 bases from V and 3 bases from J; junction bases left unmatched: 9. CDR3 in amino acids: CATSDGGTGTDYGYTF. CDR3 in DNA: TGTGCCACCAGTGATGGGGGGACCGGGACAGACTATGGCTACACCTTC.

A note on this clone: Other nucleotide sequences from this sample produce the same CDR3. This chain links TRBV5-8 with TRBJ2-7; 13 bases match TRBD2. After removal of 2 bases from V and 3 bases from J, the junction contained 2 bases not matched to a gene. Germline CDR1 and CDR2: SGHTS and YDEGEE. The CDR3 extends over 15 amino acids. This CDR3 reads CASSLRTSGSYEQYF. The CDR3 coding sequence is TGTGCCAGCAGCTTAAGGACTAGCGGGAGCTACGAGCAGTACTTC.

The V and J genes are TRBV12-3 or TRBV12-4 and TRBJ1-5, with TRBD1 as a possible D gene (6 bases). The V end lost 6 bases, the J end lost 6 bases, and 12 bases lay between the germline ends. CDR3 length: 13 amino acids. CDR3 DNA sequence: TGTGCCAGCAGCGGACAGCTCCGTCAGCCCCAGCATTTT. The encoded protein is CASSGQLRQPQHF.

This sequence joins TRBV18 and TRBJ2-7, with 8 bases that match TRBD1. The CDR3 totals 14 residues. V shed 3 bases, J shed 2 bases, and the junction held 3 bases outside the gene matches. Per the germline V gene, CDR1 is KGHSH and CDR2 is LQKENI. Here the CDR3 DNA reads TGTGCCAGCTCACCGACAGGGGACACCTACGAGCAGTACTTC. Residues: CASSPTGDTYEQYF.

The chain uses TRBV14 and TRBJ2-1; 8 bases are shared with TRBD2. This CDR3 is built from 17 residues. Trimming removed 2 bases from V and 1 base from J; junction bases left unmatched: 7. CDR1 SGHDN and CDR2 FVKESK come from the germline V gene. CDR3 sequence reads: CASSQRAGGPSYNEQFF. The CDR3 DNA follows: TGTGCCAGCAGCCAAAGGGCGGGAGGCCCTTCCTACAATGAGCAGTTCTTC.

The CDR3, as DNA: TGCAGCGCTCGACCGGGACAGGGGACGAGCGAGCAGTACTTC. Its translation: CSARPGQGTSEQYF. V and J are TRBV29-1 and TRBJ2-7; 10 nucleotides align to TRBD1. The CDR3 extends over 14 amino acids. CDR1 and CDR2 from the germline V gene are SQVTM and ANQGSEA. V trimming: 7 bases; J trimming: 6 bases; junction bases outside the gene matches: 12.

The chain combines TRBV7-3 with TRBJ2-1, with D tentatively TRBD1 (6 bases). V was shortened by 5 bases and J by 5 bases, with 10 bases between the two germline ends. The germline V gene has CDR1 SGHTA and CDR2 FQGTGA. The CDR3 length is 13 residues. In nucleotides, the CDR3 is TGTGCCAGCAGCCACAGGGCCCACAATGAGCAGTTCTTC. As protein: CASSHRAHNEQFF.

The CDR3 DNA reads TGTGCCAGCTCACCCTACCGCGGAGGGGTAGAGGATGGCTACACCTTC. Its translation: CASSPYRGGVEDGYTF. The V gene is TRBV18, the J gene TRBJ1-2; D is perhaps TRBD1 (5 bases). Trimming pared 3 bases from V and 6 bases from J, leaving 20 bases between. CDR3 length: 16 amino acids. The germline CDR1 and CDR2 sequences are KGHSH and LQKENI. Supplemented by reference TRBV18 and TRBJ1-2, the full variable domain reads NAGVMQNPRHLVRRRGQEARLRCSPMKGHSHVYWYRQLPEEGLKFMVYLQKENIIDESGMPKERFSAEFPKEGPSILRIQQVVRGDSAAYFCASSPYRGGVEDGYTFGSGTRLTVV.

This chain uses TRBV27 with TRBJ1-5; a possible D gene is TRBD1 (6 bases). V lost 5 bases, J lost 0 bases, and 17 bases lay in between. The CDR3 totals 17 residues. Germline V CDR1 and CDR2: MNHEY, SMNVEV (reference sequence). CDR3 in DNA: TGTGCCAGCAGTCCCGAACAGGGTTCTCTTAGCAATCAGCCCCAGCATTTT. Protein sequence: CASSPEQGSLSNQPQHF.

The rearrangement links TRBV27 to TRBJ1-1; D is unresolved. CDR3 length: 14 residues. Looked up from germline, CDR1 is MNHEY and CDR2 is SMNVEV (reference sequence). With 2 bases removed from V and 0 bases from J, the gap between germline ends came to 7 bases. The CDR3 bases are TGTGCCAGCAGTTTACAGGTGCTGAACACTGAAGCTTTCTTT. It specifies CASSLQVLNTEAFF.

This chain uses TRBV4-1 with TRBJ2-2, with 11 bases lining up with TRBD2. Trimming took 4 bases from V and 3 from J; bases not matched to a gene: 7. The length of the CDR3 is 17 residues. Germline V gives CDR1 MGHRA, CDR2 YSYEKL. Here the CDR3 reads CASSRTSGRRDTGELFF. CDR3 DNA: TGCGCCAGCAGCCGCACTAGCGGGAGACGGGACACCGGGGAGCTGTTTTTT.

The V call is TRBV11-2, the J call TRBJ2-7; TRBD2 is a possible D gene (5 bases). The germline CDR1 and CDR2 sequences are SGHAT and FQNNGV. The CDR3 sequence is 14 residues long. V lost 1 base to trimming and J lost 6 bases, with 13 bases between them. The CDR3 region is CASSLGGSAGEQYF. Here the CDR3 DNA reads TGTGCCAGCAGCTTAGGGGGTAGTGCGGGCGAGCAGTACTTC.

This clone was found a few times. The chain uses TRBV4-3 and TRBJ2-7; 10 bases match TRBD2. V trimming: 0 bases; J trimming: 3 bases; junction bases outside the gene matches: 5. The CDR3 sequence is 16 residues long. Germline V gene data show CDR1 as LGHNA and CDR2 as YSLEER. The CDR3 nucleotides read TGCGCCAGCAGCCAAGAATATGTAGCGGGGGGCTACGAGCAGTACTTC. Amino acids: CASSQEYVAGGYEQYF.

V and J are TRBV10-1 and TRBJ1-1; D unresolved. CDR3 length equals 18 residues. V was pared by 6 bases and J by 0 bases, with 23 bases between. From germline, CDR1 is WNHNN and CDR2 SYGVQD (reference sequence). CDR3 amino acids: CASSGRGGGGGMNTEAFF. The CDR3 coding sequence is TGCGCCAGCAGCGGGCGGGGTGGCGGAGGTGGTATGAACACTGAAGCTTTCTTT.

This chain uses TRBV28 with TRBJ2-5; D not certain. Trimming removed 6 bases from V and 1 base from J, with 21 bases in between. Germline V gene data show CDR1 as MDHEN and CDR2 as SYDVKM. The CDR3 is 17 amino acids. CDR3 coding DNA: TGTGCCAGCAGCCCTCCCTTTGGGCGACCTCGCCAAGAGACCCAGTACTTC. Translating it yields CASSPPFGRPRQETQYF.

The chain carries TRBV7-9 and TRBJ2-1; 14 positions agree with TRBD2. CDR1 is SEHNR and CDR2 is FQNEAQ in the germline V gene (reference sequence). After removal of 4 bases from V and 10 bases from J, the junction contained 9 bases not matched to a gene. The CDR3 is made up of 16 amino acids. In nucleotides, the CDR3 is TGTGCCAGCAGCTCGGGGACTAGCGGGAGTTTTGGAGAGCAGTTCTTC. It encodes CASSSGTSGSFGEQFF.

The chain has TRBV19 and TRBJ2-7; 8 bases are shared with TRBD1. V shed 3 bases, J shed 0 bases, and the junction held 4 bases outside the gene matches. Germline V lookup: CDR1 LNHDA, CDR2 SQIVND (reference sequence). The CDR3 is made up of 15 amino acids. Here the CDR3 DNA reads TGTGCCAGTAGTATCTCAGGGGGCGCCTCCTACGAGCAGTACTTC. Encoded protein: CASSISGGASYEQYF. Combining the CDR3 with reference TRBV19 and TRBJ2-7 gives the whole variable domain DGGITQSPKYLFRKEGQNVTLSCEQNLNHDAMYWYRQDPGQGLRLIYYSQIVNDFQKGDIAEGYSVSREKKESFPLTVTSAQKNPTAFYLCASSISGGASYEQYFGPGTRLTVT.

CDR3 bases: TGTGCCAGCAGCCGCGGACAGCCACAGGTCAATCAGCCCCAGCATTTT. It specifies CASSRGQPQVNQPQHF. This rearrangement joins TRBV6-2 or TRBV6-3 to TRBJ1-5, with D possibly TRBD1 on 6 matching bases. V was trimmed by 6 bases and J by 3 bases, leaving 18 bases between them. Germline loops: CDR1 MNHEY, CDR2 SVGEGT. The CDR3 has 16 residues.

This clone was counted a single time. The V and J genes are TRBV27 and TRBJ2-7; 7 positions match TRBD2. Trimming removed 2 bases from V and 4 bases from J; junction bases left unmatched: 8. Germline assignment: CDR1 MNHEY and CDR2 SMNVEV (reference sequence). The CDR3 length is 15 residues. The CDR3 here is CASSLAGASIYEQYF. CDR3 nucleotide sequence: TGTGCCAGCAGTTTAGCGGGAGCCTCGATTTACGAGCAGTACTTC.

The J gene is TRBJ1-3, the V gene TRBV5-6; possibly TRBD1 for D (6 bases). This CDR3 comprises 14 residues. Looked up from germline, CDR1 is SGHDT and CDR2 is YYEEEE. Trimming took 1 base from V and 4 from J, leaving 9 bases between them. The CDR3 protein is CASSLWGLGNTIYF. The CDR3 nucleotides are TGTGCCAGCAGCTTGTGGGGGCTCGGAAACACCATATATTTT.

V is TRBV5-1 and J is TRBJ2-1, with 7 positions matching TRBD2. In germline, CDR1 is SGHRS, CDR2 YFSETQ. The CDR3 covers 14 residues. The ends lost 10 bases at V and 7 bases at J; junction bases unmatched: 14. The CDR3: CAVSSGWGENEQFF. The CDR3 DNA reads TGCGCCGTATCTAGCGGATGGGGGGAAAATGAGCAGTTCTTC.

This chain uses TRBV19 with TRBJ2-5; D remains unclear. Trimming left V 5 bases short and J 2 bases short, with 9 bases between. Germline CDR1 LNHDA, CDR2 SQIVND (reference sequence). The CDR3 sequence is 13 residues long. CDR3 in amino acids: CASSFQRQETQYF. The CDR3 region has the DNA TGTGCCAGTAGTTTTCAGAGGCAAGAGACCCAGTACTTC.

V usage is TRBV4-3 and J usage is TRBJ2-1; 12 bases agree with TRBD2. Germline-derived CDR1 and CDR2 are LGHNA and YSLEER. The V gene end was trimmed by 0 bases and the J gene end by 4 bases; junction bases not matched to a gene: 7. There are 18 residues in the CDR3. CDR3 loop: CASSQDGTSGFRYNEQFF. CDR3 coding DNA: TGCGCCAGCAGCCAAGATGGGACTAGCGGGTTCCGGTACAATGAGCAGTTCTTC.

This clone is a singleton in its sample. The chain couples TRBV9 to TRBJ1-1, with unresolved D. Germline CDR1 SGDLS, CDR2 YYNGEE. V dropped 5 bases and J dropped 0 bases, with 14 bases sitting between them. The CDR3 totals 15 residues. The CDR3 bases are TGTGCCAGCAGTCGTAGCGCACTCATGAACACTGAAGCTTTCTTT. Its protein is CASSRSALMNTEAFF.

The chain joins TRBV13 to TRBJ1-5, with TRBD1 identical over 7 bases. CDR3 length: 13 residues. The germline CDR1 and CDR2 sequences are PRHDT and FYEKMQ (reference sequence). V lost 5 bases and J lost 5; bases outside the gene matches: 3. The DNA for the CDR3 is TGTGCCAGCAGCGCGACAGGGCATCAGCCCCAGCATTTT. Its translation is CASSATGHQPQHF.

The chain employs TRBV27 and TRBJ1-1; 7 bases match TRBD1. Per germline, CDR1 MNHEY and CDR2 SMNVEV (reference sequence). CDR3 length: 15 residues. J was trimmed by 6 bases and V by 7 bases; bases with no gene match: 14. Here the CDR3 DNA reads TGTGCCAGCAAGGTTAGGTCAGGGGGTGGGGCTGAAGCTTTCTTT. Translating it yields CASKVRSGGGAEAFF.

Turning to this clone: This likely comes from a read error, as the CDR3 has no conserved phenylalanine or tryptophan at its end. The limits of the CDR3 on the DNA are not certain, so only TCRdb's listed CDR3 is given. The rearrangement joins TRBV28 to TRBJ2-7; the D call of TRBD2 is as the table states it, not checked on the DNA. The CDR3 is 9 residues long, ends included. Germline lookup yields CDR1 MDHEN and CDR2 SYDVKM. CDR3 amino acids: CASTPQGRD.